This T cell receptor (beta chain) was obtained from a study of radiation and T cells in renal cell carcinoma. As concerns this clone: The same CDR3 is also encoded by other DNA sequences in this sample.

TCRdb's copy holds only in-frame clones and misses some; the assay was immunoSEQ multiplex PCR. The sample lists some 75,000 clones; 82% were seen once. Time point here: blood 2 weeks post-SBRT. Treatment: 15 Gy SBRT to primary tumor, nephrectomy 4 weeks later. The receptor was isolated from a man in his 60s with renal cell carcinoma. The material was blood, obtained from a patient whose treatment included radiotherapy and nephrectomy.

CDR3 residues: CASSLGGNTEAFF. CDR3 DNA: TGTGCCAGCAGTTTAGGAGGGAACACTGAAGCTTTCTTT. This rearrangement joins TRBV27 to TRBJ1-1, with D unresolved. This CDR3 has 13 residues. Trimming left V 2 bases short and J 1 base short, with 5 bases between. Germline V gives CDR1 MNHEY, CDR2 SMNVEV (reference sequence).